The clone carrying this T cell receptor (beta chain) was picked up many times. The antigen remains unidentified. This record comes from a study of esophageal squamous cell carcinoma under preoperative chemotherapy. Whole-study findings and limits: After paclitaxel-nedaplatin, abundant clones were more likely to contract than amplify. Peripheral T cells migrating into the tumor appeared to partly supply post-treatment tumor-infiltrating lymphocytes.

The CDR3 totals 15 residues. Germline V gene data show CDR1 as SGHTA and CDR2 as FQGNSA. J gave up 5 bases and V 5 bases, and 3 bases lay outside the gene matches. TCRdb independently ran MiXCR on the PCR reads; one entry per CDR3 protein. In the table there are some 6,600 distinct CDR3 sequences, approximately 32% of which are singletons. The time point was: before preoperative PTX-NDP chemotherapy. The material was obtained from a patient given preoperative chemotherapy. The clonotype originates from a human donor with esophageal squamous cell carcinoma. The donor label of this sample is uncertain. This sequence joins TRBV7-2 and TRBJ2-2; 12 nucleotides line up with TRBD2. CDR3 sequence reads: CASSTTSGRTGELFF. CDR3 coding DNA: TGTGCCAGCAGCACAACTAGCGGGAGGACCGGGGAGCTGTTTTTT.